This T cell receptor (beta chain) was observed in a study of CXCR3-negative and CXCR3-positive naive CD8 T cells. CDR3 length equals 14 residues. CDR1 and CDR2 from the germline V gene are SQVTM and ANQGSEA. Study findings and constraints: Relative to CXCR3-negative naive cells, CXCR3-positive naive cells had more hydrophobic TRB CDR3s.

This clonotype is deemed medium-sized (0.01 to 0.1%) by its frequency. Its specificity is not known. The TRB cDNA libraries were prepared by 5' RACE with UMI labels. TCRdb reprocessed the 5' RACE reads, with one entry per CDR3 protein and no DNA. This table holds fewer than 6,500 distinct CDR3 sequences. The sample taken for sequencing was naive CXCR3+ CD8+ T cells from blood. Subset meaning: CD45RO-CCR7+CD27+CD95- naive CD8+ T cells expressing CXCR3 (TNR3+). This receptor was obtained from a human donor in good health. Some clones in this sample may be carry-over from other donors' samples. This chain links TRBV29-1 with TRBJ2-7; the D call from TCRdb, TRBD1, cannot be confirmed without DNA. The CDR3 protein is CSVKGTGINYEQYF.